The T cell receptor (beta chain) under discussion was sequenced for a study of cytomegalovirus exposure and HLA in healthy donors. The overall study: Unique TCR beta sequences numbering around 110 million came from about 180 million T cells in an earlier analysis.

PCR employed 60 Vbeta and 13 Jbeta primers. Assay: immunoSEQ multiplex PCR; the TCRdb copy retains only in-frame clones and omits some. Among hundreds of thousands of clones listed, roughly two thirds were seen once. Findings of the study overall: In an earlier analysis, in 587 donors, most V segments appeared productive either ~87% or ~30% of the time.

For this clone: Antigen: not known.

This CDR3 is built from 15 residues. CDR1 MGHDK and CDR2 SYGVNS come from the germline V gene. V dropped 2 bases and J dropped 5; count of bases not matched to a gene: 6. The chain recombines TRBV25-1 with TRBJ2-5, with 9 bases that match TRBD1. Source material: PBMCs. This clonotype was sampled from a female donor in good health and CMV-seronegative. The CDR3 reads CASSEGTGKWETQYF. The DNA for the CDR3 is TGTGCCAGCAGTGAAGGGACAGGGAAGTGGGAGACCCAGTACTTC.